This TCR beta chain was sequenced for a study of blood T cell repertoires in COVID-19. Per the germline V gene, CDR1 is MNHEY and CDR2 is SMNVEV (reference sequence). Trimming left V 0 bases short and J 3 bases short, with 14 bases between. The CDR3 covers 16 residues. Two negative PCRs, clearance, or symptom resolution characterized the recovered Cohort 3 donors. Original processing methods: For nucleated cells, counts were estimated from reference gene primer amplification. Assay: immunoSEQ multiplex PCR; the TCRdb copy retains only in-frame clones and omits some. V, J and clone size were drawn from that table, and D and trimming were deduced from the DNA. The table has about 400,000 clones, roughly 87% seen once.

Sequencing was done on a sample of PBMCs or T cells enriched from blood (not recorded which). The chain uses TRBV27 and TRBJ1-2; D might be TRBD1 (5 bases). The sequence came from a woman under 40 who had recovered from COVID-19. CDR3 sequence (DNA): TGTGCCAGCAGTTTATCGGGGTTAGGGGACTACTATGGCTACACCTTC. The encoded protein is CASSLSGLGDYYGYTF.